The entry below describes one T cell receptor beta chain. Its antigen is as yet unknown. Germline V gene lookup returns CDR1 LNHNV and CDR2 YYDKDF (reference sequence). V was clipped by 9 bases and J by 9 bases; unmatched bases: 26. The CDR3 runs to 19 residues. Amplification used 60 Vbeta primers and 13 Jbeta primers. Sequenced by immunoSEQ multiplex PCR; TCRdb stores in-frame clones only, minus some. The sample shows around 140,000 clones, and around 1.5% sits with its ten largest clones. These data are taken from a study of cytomegalovirus exposure and HLA in healthy donors. Notes on the study in general: The study carried out a later analysis of TCR beta sequences. It associated 15,000 to 20,000 of them with specific HLA alleles at a false discovery rate of 0.05.

The source of this sequence is a woman between 45 and 60 years old in good health and CMV-seronegative. The material sequenced was PBMCs. V and J are TRBV15 and TRBJ2-2, with 9 bases aligning to TRBD1. CDR3 in DNA: TGTGCCACTTCTACTTGGGGTCTTTCCGGGACAGGGCTCAGGAGGGAGCTGTTTTTT. Translating it yields CATSTWGLSGTGLRRELFF. Filled out from reference TRBV15 and TRBJ2-2, the complete variable domain reads DAMVIQNPRYQVTQFGKPVTLSCSQTLNHNVMYWYQQKSSQAPKLLFHYYDKDFNNEADTPDNFQSRRPNTSFCFLDIRSPGLGDTAMYLCATSTWGLSGTGLRRELFFGEGSRLTVL.